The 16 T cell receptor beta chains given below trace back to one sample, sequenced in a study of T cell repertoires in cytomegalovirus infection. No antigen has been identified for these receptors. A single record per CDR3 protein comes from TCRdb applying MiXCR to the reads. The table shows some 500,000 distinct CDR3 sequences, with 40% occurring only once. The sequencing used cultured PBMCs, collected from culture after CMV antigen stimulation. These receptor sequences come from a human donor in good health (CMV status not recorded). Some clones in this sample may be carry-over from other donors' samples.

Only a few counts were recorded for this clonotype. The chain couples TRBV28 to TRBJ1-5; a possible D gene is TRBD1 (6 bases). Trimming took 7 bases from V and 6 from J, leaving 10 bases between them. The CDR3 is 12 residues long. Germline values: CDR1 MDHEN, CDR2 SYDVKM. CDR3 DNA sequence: TGTGCCAGCAAACAGGGACCTCAGCCCCAGCATTTT. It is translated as CASKQGPQPQHF.

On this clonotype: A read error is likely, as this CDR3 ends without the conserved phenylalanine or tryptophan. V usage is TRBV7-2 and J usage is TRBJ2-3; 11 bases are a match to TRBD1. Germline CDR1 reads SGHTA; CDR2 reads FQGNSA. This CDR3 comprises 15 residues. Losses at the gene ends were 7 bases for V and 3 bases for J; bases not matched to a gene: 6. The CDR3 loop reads CASMRDRGETDTQYS. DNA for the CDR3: TGTGCCAGCATGCGGGACAGGGGGGAGACAGATACGCAGTATTCT.

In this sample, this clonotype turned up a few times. Here the CDR3 reads CASSPGGSYYTDTQYF. The CDR3 nucleotides are TGTGCCAGCAGCCCCGGGGGCTCGTATTACACAGATACGCAGTATTTT. The rearrangement joins TRBV7-2 to TRBJ2-3; the D gene could be TRBD1 or TRBD2 (6 bases each). The CDR3 contains 16 residues. V was trimmed by 5 bases and J by 2 bases, leaving 17 bases between them. Germline CDR1 and CDR2: SGHTA and FQGNSA.

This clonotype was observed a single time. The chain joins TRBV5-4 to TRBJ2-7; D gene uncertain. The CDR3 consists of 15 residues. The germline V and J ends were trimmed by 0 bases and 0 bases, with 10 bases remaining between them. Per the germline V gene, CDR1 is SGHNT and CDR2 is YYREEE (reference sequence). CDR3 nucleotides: TGTGCCAGCAGCTTGGGCAGCTCCAGCTCCTACGAGCAGTACTTC. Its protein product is CASSLGSSSSYEQYF.

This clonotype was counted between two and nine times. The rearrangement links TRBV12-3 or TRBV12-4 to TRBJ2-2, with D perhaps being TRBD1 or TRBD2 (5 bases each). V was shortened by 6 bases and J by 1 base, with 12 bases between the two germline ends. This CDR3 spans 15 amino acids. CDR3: CASRAGRVNTGELFF. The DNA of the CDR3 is TGTGCCAGCAGAGCAGGGCGGGTGAACACCGGGGAGCTGTTTTTT.

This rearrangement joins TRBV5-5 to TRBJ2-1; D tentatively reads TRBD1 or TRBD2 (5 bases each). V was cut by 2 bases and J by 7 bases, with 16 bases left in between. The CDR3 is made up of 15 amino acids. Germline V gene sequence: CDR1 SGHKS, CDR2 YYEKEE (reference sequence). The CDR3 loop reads CASSFPGLAGNEQFF. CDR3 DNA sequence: TGTGCCAGCAGCTTCCCCGGGCTAGCAGGGAATGAGCAGTTCTTC.

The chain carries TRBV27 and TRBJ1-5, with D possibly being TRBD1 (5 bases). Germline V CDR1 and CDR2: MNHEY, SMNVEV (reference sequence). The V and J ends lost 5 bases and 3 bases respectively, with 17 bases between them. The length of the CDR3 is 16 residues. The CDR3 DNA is TGTGCCAGCAGTCGGCACCGGGACGCTAACAATCAGCCCCAGCATTTT. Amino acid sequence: CASSRHRDANNQPQHF.

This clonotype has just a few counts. DNA of the CDR3: TGCAGTGCTAGAGCCTCAGGGAGGAAGGATGAAAAACTGTTTTTT. Protein product: CSARASGRKDEKLFF. The chain is built from TRBV20-1 and TRBJ1-4; D is possibly TRBD1 (5 bases). CDR3 length: 15 amino acids. The V end was cut by 1 base, the J end by 6 bases, with 15 bases between. Germline V CDR1 and CDR2: DFQATT, SNEGSKA (reference sequence).

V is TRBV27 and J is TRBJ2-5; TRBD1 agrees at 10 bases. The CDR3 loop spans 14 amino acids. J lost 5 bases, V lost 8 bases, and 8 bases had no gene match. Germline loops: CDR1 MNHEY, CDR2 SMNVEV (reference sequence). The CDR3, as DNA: TGTGCCAGCGCTGGGACAGGGGTGGTGGAGACCCAGTACTTC. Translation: CASAGTGVVETQYF.

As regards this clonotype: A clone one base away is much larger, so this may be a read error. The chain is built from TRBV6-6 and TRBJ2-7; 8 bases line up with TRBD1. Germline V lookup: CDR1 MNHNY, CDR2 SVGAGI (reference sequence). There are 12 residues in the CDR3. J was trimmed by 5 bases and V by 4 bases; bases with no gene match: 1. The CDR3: CASSSQGDEQYF. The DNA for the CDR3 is TGTGCCAGCAGTTCACAGGGGGACGAGCAGTACTTC.

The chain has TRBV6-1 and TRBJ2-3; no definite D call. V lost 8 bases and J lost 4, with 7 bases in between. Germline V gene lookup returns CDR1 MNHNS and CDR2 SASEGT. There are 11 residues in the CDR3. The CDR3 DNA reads TGTGCCAGCCTCGACGCAGATACGCAGTATTTT. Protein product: CASLDADTQYF.

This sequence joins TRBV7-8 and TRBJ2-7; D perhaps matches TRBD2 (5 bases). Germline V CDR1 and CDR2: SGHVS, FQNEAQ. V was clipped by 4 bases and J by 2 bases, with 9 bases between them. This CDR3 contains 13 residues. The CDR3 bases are TGTGCCAGCAGCTCCGCCGGGACCTACGAGCAGTACTTC. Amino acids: CASSSAGTYEQYF.

The CDR3 DNA reads as TGTGCCAGCAGTTTAAACCCAGGAATAGGATCACCCCTCCACTTT. Its translation is CASSLNPGIGSPLHF. J is TRBJ1-6 and V is TRBV12-3 or TRBV12-4; D gene ambiguous. The CDR3 is made up of 15 amino acids. V dropped 2 bases and J dropped 10 bases, with 15 bases sitting between them.

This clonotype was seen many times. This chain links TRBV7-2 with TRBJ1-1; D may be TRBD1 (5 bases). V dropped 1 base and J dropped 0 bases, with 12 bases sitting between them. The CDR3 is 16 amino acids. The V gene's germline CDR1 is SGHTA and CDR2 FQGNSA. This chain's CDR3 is CASSLGDRIMNTEAFF. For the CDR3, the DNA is TGTGCCAGCAGCTTAGGAGACAGAATCATGAACACTGAAGCTTTCTTT.

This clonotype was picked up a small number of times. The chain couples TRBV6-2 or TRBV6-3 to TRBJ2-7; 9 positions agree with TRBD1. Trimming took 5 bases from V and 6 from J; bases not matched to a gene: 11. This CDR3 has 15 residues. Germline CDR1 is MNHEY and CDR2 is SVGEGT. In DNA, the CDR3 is TGTGCCAGCAGTCCGGTGAGGGACAGGGTTCGCGAGCAGTACTTC. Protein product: CASSPVRDRVREQYF.

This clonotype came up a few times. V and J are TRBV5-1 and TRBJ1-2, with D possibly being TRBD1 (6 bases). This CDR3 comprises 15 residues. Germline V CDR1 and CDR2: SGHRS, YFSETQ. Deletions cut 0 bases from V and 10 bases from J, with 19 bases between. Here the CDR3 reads CASSLGRAGDEIYTF. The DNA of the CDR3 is TGCGCCAGCAGCTTGGGAAGGGCAGGGGATGAAATCTACACCTTC.